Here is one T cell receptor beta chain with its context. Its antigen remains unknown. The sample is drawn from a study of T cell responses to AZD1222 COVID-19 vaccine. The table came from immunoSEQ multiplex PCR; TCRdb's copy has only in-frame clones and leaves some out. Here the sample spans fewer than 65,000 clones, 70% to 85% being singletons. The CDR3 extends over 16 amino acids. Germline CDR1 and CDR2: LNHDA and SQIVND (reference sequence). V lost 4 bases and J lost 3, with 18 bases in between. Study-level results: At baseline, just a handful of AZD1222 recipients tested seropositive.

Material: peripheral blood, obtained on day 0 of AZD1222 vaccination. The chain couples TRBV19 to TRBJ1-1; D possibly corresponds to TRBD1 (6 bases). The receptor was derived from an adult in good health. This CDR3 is CASSKSRGDRHTEAFF. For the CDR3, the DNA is TGTGCCAGTAGTAAGAGCCGGGGAGACAGGCACACTGAAGCTTTCTTT.